This T cell receptor (beta chain) comes out of a study of identical twins. Unique molecular identifiers were present on the cDNA, which also gained a universal primer site by template switching. TCRdb called the 5' RACE reads again in MiXCR, with one record for every CDR3 protein. The table lists about 100,000 distinct CDR3 sequences, 5.9% of them singletons. This CDR3 is 12 amino acids long. With 5 bases removed from V and 14 bases from J, the gap between germline ends came to 13 bases. CDR1 is SGHNT, CDR2 YENEEA, per germline. General study points: Where beta out-of-frame sequences were concerned, excess twin sharing was weaker. Out-of-frame alpha sequences that twins shared showed excess low generation probability.

All donors were healthy Caucasians. This clonotype showed up many times. Its antigen remains unidentified. The V call is TRBV11-3, the J call TRBJ1-6, with unresolved D. The sequence was collected from a woman between 45 and 60 years old in good health. Sequencing was carried out using memory T cells sorted from blood. The CDR3 DNA follows: TGTGCCAGCAGCATAAATCCAATGTCCCTCCACTTT. Protein product: CASSINPMSLHF.